The 5 T cell receptor beta chains given below trace back to one sample, sequenced in a study of shared clonotypes between healthy human individuals. Sequenced by immunoSEQ multiplex PCR; TCRdb stores in-frame clones only, minus some. The sample records millions of clones, 85% to 95% being singletons. The sample consisted of naive CD4+ T cells sorted from blood. Subset: CD45RA+ positively selected. The receptors stem from a man aged 18-30 years in good health.

Regarding this clone: The identical CDR3 is also encoded by other nucleotide sequences in the sample. The chain is built from TRBV11-2 and TRBJ2-1; TRBD1 might be the D (5 bases). Germline CDR1 SGHAT, CDR2 FQNNGV. Trimming pared 5 bases from V and 7 bases from J, leaving 12 bases between. The CDR3 contains 13 residues. As DNA, the CDR3 is TGTGCCAGCAGCCCAGGGTTGGTAAATGAGCAGTTCTTC. Translation: CASSPGLVNEQFF.

The J gene is TRBJ2-1, the V gene TRBV30, with 12 positions matching TRBD2. This CDR3 comprises 15 residues. Trimming at V came to 3 bases and at J to 12 bases, leaving 12 bases not matched to a gene. CDR1 GTSNPN and CDR2 SVGIG come from the germline V gene (reference sequence). The DNA of the CDR3 is TGTGCCTGGAGAAGTGGGCTAGCGGGAGGGGTGAGGCAGTTCTTC. Translation gives CAWRSGLAGGVRQFF. Combining the CDR3 with reference TRBV30 and TRBJ2-1 gives the whole variable domain SQTIHQWPATLVQPVGSPLSLECTVEGTSNPNLYWYRQAAGRGLQLLFYSVGIGQISSEVPQNLSASRPQDRQFILSSKKLLLSDSGFYLCAWRSGLAGGVRQFFGPGTRLTVL.

The chain joins TRBV6-6 to TRBJ2-7; the D call may be TRBD1 or TRBD2 (5 bases each). The CDR3 totals 14 residues. CDR1 is MNHNY, CDR2 SVGAGI, per germline (reference sequence). Between the trimmed V and J ends, which lost 11 bases and 2 bases, there was a span of 19 bases. The CDR3 coding sequence is TGTGCCGCCCGAGGGGAATCCTCAACCTACGAGCAGTACTTC. It is translated as CAARGESSTYEQYF.

This chain joins TRBV5-6 and TRBJ2-2; no clear D gene. The CDR3 has 15 residues. The V gene lost 4 bases and the J gene lost 3 bases, with 13 bases spanning the gap. Germline lookup yields CDR1 SGHDT and CDR2 YYEEEE. The CDR3 DNA reads as TGTGCCAGCAGCCTCGGATGGATACACACCGGGGAGCTGTTTTTT. It encodes CASSLGWIHTGELFF.

The genes are TRBV5-4 and TRBJ2-2; D is undetermined. CDR3 size: 11 residues. Trimming shortened V by 4 bases and J by 7 bases, and 5 bases separated the two germline ends. Germline lookup yields CDR1 SGHNT and CDR2 YYREEE (reference sequence). Here the CDR3 DNA reads TGTGCCAGCAGCCGGAACGGGGAGCTGTTTTTT. Protein: CASSRNGELFF.